A single T cell receptor (beta chain) is shown here with its context. The data were obtained in a study of blood T cell repertoires in COVID-19. Study at large: Samples representing acute and convalescent COVID-19 were sourced from the United States, Italy and Spain. The analysed material was cDNA or gDNA that came from T cells, B-cell-depleted T cells, or PBMCs.

CDR3 size: 16 residues. The germline CDR1 and CDR2 sequences are MGHRA and YSYEKL. V lost 0 bases, J lost 0 bases, and 4 bases stayed unmatched. Original processing methods: Amplification from reference gene primers served as the basis for estimated nucleated cell counts. This table comes from immunoSEQ multiplex PCR, and its TCRdb copy is limited to in-frame clones, with some not included. V and J calls and clone size are copied from that table; D and trimming were computed from the DNA. The sample includes some 170,000 clones, roughly 82% of them seen just once. Specimen: peripheral blood. The sequence was obtained from a woman aged 65 to 85 with acute or convalescent COVID-19. The chain combines TRBV4-1 with TRBJ1-1; 7 bases fit TRBD1. The CDR3 DNA reads TGCGCCAGCAGCCAAGAGGGACAGAACATGAACACTGAAGCTTTCTTT. Translating gives CASSQEGQNMNTEAFF.